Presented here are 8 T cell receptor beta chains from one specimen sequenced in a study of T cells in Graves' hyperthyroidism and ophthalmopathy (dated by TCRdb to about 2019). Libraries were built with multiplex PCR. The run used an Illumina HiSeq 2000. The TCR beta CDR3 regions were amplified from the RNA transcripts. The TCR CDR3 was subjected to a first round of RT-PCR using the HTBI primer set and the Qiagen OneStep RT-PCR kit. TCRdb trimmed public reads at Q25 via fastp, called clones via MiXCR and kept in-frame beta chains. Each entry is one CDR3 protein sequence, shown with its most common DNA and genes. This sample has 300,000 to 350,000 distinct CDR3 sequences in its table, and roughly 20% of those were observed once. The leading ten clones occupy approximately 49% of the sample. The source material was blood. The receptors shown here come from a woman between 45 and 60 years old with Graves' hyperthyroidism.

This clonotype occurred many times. This CDR3 reads CASSYGGAGVYNEQFF. The DNA for the CDR3 is TGTGCCAGCAGTTATGGGGGCGCGGGAGTGTACAATGAGCAGTTCTTC. The chain couples TRBV6-2 or TRBV6-3 to TRBJ2-1, with a tentative D call TRBD2 (7 bases). CDR3 length equals 16 residues. Germline CDR1 reads MNHEY; CDR2 reads SVGEGT. Trimming cost V 3 bases and J 4 bases, with 16 bases left between them.

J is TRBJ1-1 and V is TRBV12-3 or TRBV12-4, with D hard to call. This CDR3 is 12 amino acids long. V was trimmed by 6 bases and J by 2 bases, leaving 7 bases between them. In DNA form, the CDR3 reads TGTGCCAGCAGGACTTCAAACACTGAAGCTTTCTTT. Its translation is CASRTSNTEAFF.

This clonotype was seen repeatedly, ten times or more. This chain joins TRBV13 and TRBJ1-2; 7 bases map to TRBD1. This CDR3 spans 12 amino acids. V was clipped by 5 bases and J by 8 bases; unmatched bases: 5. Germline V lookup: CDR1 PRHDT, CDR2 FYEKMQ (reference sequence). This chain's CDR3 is CASSRQGNGYTF. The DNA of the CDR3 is TGTGCCAGCAGCCGACAGGGTAACGGCTACACCTTC.

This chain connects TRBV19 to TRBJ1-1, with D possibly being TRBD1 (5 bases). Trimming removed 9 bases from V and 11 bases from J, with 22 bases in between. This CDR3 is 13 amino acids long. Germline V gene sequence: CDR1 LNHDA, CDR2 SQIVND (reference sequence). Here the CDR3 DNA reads TGTGCCAGCCTATTTAGGGGTCACCACGACGCTTTCTTT. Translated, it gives CASLFRGHHDAFF.

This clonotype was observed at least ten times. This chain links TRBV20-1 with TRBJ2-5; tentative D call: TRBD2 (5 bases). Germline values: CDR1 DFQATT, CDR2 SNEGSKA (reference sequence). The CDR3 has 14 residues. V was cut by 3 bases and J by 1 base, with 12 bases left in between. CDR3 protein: CSASKRVAQETQYF. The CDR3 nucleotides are TGCAGTGCTAGTAAGAGGGTGGCCCAAGAGACCCAGTACTTC.

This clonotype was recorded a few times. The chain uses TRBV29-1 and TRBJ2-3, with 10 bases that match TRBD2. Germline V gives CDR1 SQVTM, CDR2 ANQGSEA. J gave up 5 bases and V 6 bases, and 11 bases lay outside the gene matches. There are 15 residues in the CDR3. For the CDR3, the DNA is TGCAGCGTCCAACGCTCCAGACTAGCGGGAGATACGCAGTATTTT. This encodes CSVQRSRLAGDTQYF.

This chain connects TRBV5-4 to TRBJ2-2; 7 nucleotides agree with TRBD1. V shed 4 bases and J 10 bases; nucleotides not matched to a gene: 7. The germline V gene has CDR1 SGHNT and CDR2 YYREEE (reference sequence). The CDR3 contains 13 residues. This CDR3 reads CASSSRDSEELFF. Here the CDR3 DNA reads TGTGCCAGCAGCAGCCGGGACAGCGAGGAGCTGTTTTTT.

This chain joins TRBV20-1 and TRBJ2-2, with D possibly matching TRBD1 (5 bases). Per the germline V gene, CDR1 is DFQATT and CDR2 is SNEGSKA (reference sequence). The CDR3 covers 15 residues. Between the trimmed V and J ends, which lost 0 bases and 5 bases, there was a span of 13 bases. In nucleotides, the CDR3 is TGCAGTGCTAGAGAGTTTCAGGGAAAGACCGGGGAGCTGTTTTTT. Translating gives CSAREFQGKTGELFF.